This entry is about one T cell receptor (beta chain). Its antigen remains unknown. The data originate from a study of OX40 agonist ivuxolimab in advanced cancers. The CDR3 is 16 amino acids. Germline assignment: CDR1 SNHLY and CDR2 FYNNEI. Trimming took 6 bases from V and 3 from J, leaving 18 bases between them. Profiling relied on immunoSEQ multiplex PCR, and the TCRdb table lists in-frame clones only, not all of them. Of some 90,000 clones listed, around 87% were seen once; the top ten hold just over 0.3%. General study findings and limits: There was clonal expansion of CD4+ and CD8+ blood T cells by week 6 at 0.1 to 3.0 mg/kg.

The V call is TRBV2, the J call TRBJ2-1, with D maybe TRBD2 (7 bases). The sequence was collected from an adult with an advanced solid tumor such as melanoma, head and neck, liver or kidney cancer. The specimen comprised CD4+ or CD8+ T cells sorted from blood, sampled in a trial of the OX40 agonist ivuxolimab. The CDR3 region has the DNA TGTGCCAGCAGGCTGCTGGCGGGGGCCAGCTACAATGAGCAGTTCTTC. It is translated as CASRLLAGASYNEQFF.